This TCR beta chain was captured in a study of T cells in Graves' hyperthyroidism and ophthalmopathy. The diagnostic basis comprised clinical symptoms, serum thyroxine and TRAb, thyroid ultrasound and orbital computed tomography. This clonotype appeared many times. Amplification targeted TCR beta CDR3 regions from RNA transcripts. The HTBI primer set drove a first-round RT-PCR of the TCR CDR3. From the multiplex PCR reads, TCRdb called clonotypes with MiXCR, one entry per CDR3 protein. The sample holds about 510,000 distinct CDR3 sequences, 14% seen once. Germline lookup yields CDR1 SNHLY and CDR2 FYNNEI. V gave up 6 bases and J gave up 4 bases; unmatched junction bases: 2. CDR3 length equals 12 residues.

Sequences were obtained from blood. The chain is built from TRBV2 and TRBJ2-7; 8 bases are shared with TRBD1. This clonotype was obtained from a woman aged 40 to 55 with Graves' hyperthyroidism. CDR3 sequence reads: CASRTGGYEQYF. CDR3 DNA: TGTGCCAGCAGAACAGGGGGATACGAGCAGTACTTC.